The rows below give T cell receptor beta chains drawn from one sample of a study of PD-1 blockade in classical Hodgkin lymphoma. Assay: immunoSEQ multiplex PCR; the TCRdb copy retains only in-frame clones and omits some. Of tens of thousands of clones in the sample, around 94% are singletons; the top ten hold 3.5% to 5%. Sequencing was performed on peripheral blood mononuclear cells (PBMCs). The receptors originated from a human donor with classical Hodgkin lymphoma. Each CDR3 is given with its conserved first and last residue. D genes are given only for firm matches. Clone size is stated in some rows and not others, as once, few, many or a class when expanded.

V gene	J gene	clone size	CDR3 length	D gene	CDR3 DNA	CDR3 protein
TRBV5-1	TRBJ2-1	NA	13	NA	TGCGCCAGCAGCTTGGTAGGTGACAATGAGCAGTTCTTC	CASSLVGDNEQFF
TRBV6-5	TRBJ1-2	NA	12	NA	TGTGCCAGCAGTTACACAGGTGGGGGCTACACCTTC	CASSYTGGGYTF
TRBV7-9	TRBJ1-1	NA	13	TRBD1	TGTGCCAGCAGCTTAGGGCAGGGGGAGAAAGCTTTCTTT	CASSLGQGEKAFF
TRBV10-3	TRBJ2-2	NA	15	TRBD2	TGTGCCACCGCCTTGGGGGGGGCGAACACCGGGGAGCTGTTTTTT	CATALGGANTGELFF
TRBV9	TRBJ2-7	NA	13	NA	TGTGCCAGCAGCGTTAGCGAGTTCTACGAGCAGTACTTC	CASSVSEFYEQYF
TRBV11-2	TRBJ2-2	NA	14	NA	TGTGCCAGCAGCCTTCCTTGGACCGGCGGGGAGCTGTTTTTT	CASSLPWTGGELFF
TRBV4-1	TRBJ2-3	once	14	NA	TGCGCCAGCAGCCAATGGAGAGCCACAGATACGCAGTATTTT	CASSQWRATDTQYF
TRBV28	TRBJ2-5	NA	17	NA	TGTGCCAGCAGCTCAAACACCCGAAGTGAGGGGGGTGAGACCCAGTACTTC	CASSSNTRSEGGETQYF
TRBV7-6	TRBJ1-1	NA	14	TRBD1	TGTGCCAGCAGCTTCGGACAGGAGAACACTGAAGCTTTCTTT	CASSFGQENTEAFF
TRBV9	TRBJ2-7	NA	14	NA	TGTGCCAGCAGCGTAGGTGACAGTTCCTACGAGCAGTACTTC	CASSVGDSSYEQYF
TRBV5-1	TRBJ1-3	few	19	NA	TGCGCCAGCAGCTTGGCCCCTCGGGGAATCAGGGGCTCTGGAAACACCATATATTTT	CASSLAPRGIRGSGNTIYF
TRBV18	TRBJ1-2	NA	13	NA	TGTGCCAGCTCCCCGGCACTAATTCGTGGCTACACCTTC	CASSPALIRGYTF
TRBV5-8	TRBJ1-5	NA	18	TRBD1	TGTGCCAGCAGCGGATTGGGACAGGCGGAGATGGTTCATCAGCCCCAGCATTTT	CASSGLGQAEMVHQPQHF
TRBV4-2	TRBJ2-2	NA	17	TRBD1	TGTGCCAGCAGCCAAGATTGGAGACAGGGGGTCGCCGGGGAGCTGTTTTTT	CASSQDWRQGVAGELFF
TRBV5-4	TRBJ2-4	NA	13	NA	TGTGCCAGCACCGCAGGGGCCGAAAACATTCAGTACTTC	CASTAGAENIQYF
TRBV5-4	TRBJ1-2	NA	14	NA	TGTGCCAGCAGCTTACAGGGAGAGAGCTATGGCTACACCTTC	CASSLQGESYGYTF
TRBV7-9	TRBJ2-3	NA	16	NA	TGTGCCAGCAGCTTAGCGACGGACACTAGCACAGATACGCAGTATTTT	CASSLATDTSTDTQYF
TRBV29-1	TRBJ1-1	NA	12	NA	TGCAGCGTCCGGGACGAGGGGACTGAAGCTTTCTTT	CSVRDEGTEAFF
TRBV9	TRBJ2-3	NA	14	TRBD1	TGTGCCAGCAGCCTATGGGACAGGCGAGATACGCAGTATTTT	CASSLWDRRDTQYF
TRBV5-8	TRBJ1-2	NA	14	NA	TGTGCCAGCAGCCCACAATGGCTTGGCTATGGCTACACCTTC	CASSPQWLGYGYTF
TRBV2	TRBJ2-1	NA	13	TRBD2	TGTGCCAGCCGTTTCGGGACTAGCAATGAGCAGTTCTTC	CASRFGTSNEQFF
TRBV4-3	TRBJ1-3	NA	13	NA	TGCGCCAGCAGCCAACGACGTGGAAACACCATATATTTT	CASSQRRGNTIYF
TRBV19	TRBJ2-3	NA	11	NA	TGTGCCAGTAGTAGTCCAGATACGCAGTATTTT	CASSSPDTQYF
TRBV6-4	TRBJ2-3	once	14	NA	TGTGCCAGCAGTGAGGCGGGGAGCACAGATACGCAGTATTTT	CASSEAGSTDTQYF
TRBV30	TRBJ1-2	NA	11	NA	TGTGCCTGGACCGCAAACTATGGCTACACCTTC	CAWTANYGYTF
TRBV5-1	TRBJ2-7	NA	15	TRBD1	TGCGCCAGCAGCCTAAGACAGGGGCTCTCCTACGAGCAGTACTTC	CASSLRQGLSYEQYF
TRBV30	TRBJ2-3	NA	10	NA	TGTGCCGGTGAAACAGATACGCAGTATTTT	CAGETDTQYF
TRBV18	TRBJ2-3	NA	12	NA	TGTGCCAGCTCACCGAGCACAGATACGCAGTATTTT	CASSPSTDTQYF
TRBV9	TRBJ2-2	NA	18	TRBD2	TGTGCCAGCAGCGTAGTCGCTAGCGGGGGGTCGAACACCGGGGAGCTGTTTTTT	CASSVVASGGSNTGELFF
TRBV15	TRBJ1-1	NA	15	NA	TGTGCCACCAGCAGAGATACAGGGAGGAACACTGAAGCTTTCTTT	CATSRDTGRNTEAFF
TRBV5-4	TRBJ1-1	NA	16	TRBD1	TGTGCCAGCAGCTTGGGACAGGGGGGTAGGAACACTGAAGCTTTCTTT	CASSLGQGGRNTEAFF
TRBV25-1	TRBJ2-5	NA	12	NA	TGTGCCAGCTCTAAACCAGCAGAGACCCAGTACTTC	CASSKPAETQYF
TRBV14	TRBJ2-7	NA	17	NA	TGTGCCAGCAGCCAAGGTGTACAGGATCGAATCTCCTACGAGCAGTACTTC	CASSQGVQDRISYEQYF
TRBV7-9	TRBJ1-5	NA	15	NA	TGTGCCAGCAGCTTAGCCATGGGCCCGAATCAGCCCCAGCATTTT	CASSLAMGPNQPQHF
TRBV4-2	TRBJ2-1	NA	14	NA	TGTGCCAGCAGTCCAAACAGGGGAGGGAATGAGCAGTTCTTC	CASSPNRGGNEQFF
TRBV5-8	TRBJ2-1	NA	14	NA	TGTGCCAGCAGCTTTGAGCCCAAGGACAATGAGCAGTTCTTC	CASSFEPKDNEQFF
TRBV28	TRBJ1-5	NA	15	NA	TGTGCCAGCAGTCCACCAACAGGGTTTGGTCAGCCCCAGCATTTT	CASSPPTGFGQPQHF
TRBV2	TRBJ1-5	NA	16	NA	TGTGCCAGCAGTGGGTGGGGACCCGCAAGGTATCAGCCCCAGCATTTT	CASSGWGPARYQPQHF
TRBV12-5	TRBJ1-2	NA	13	NA	TGTGCTAGTGGTTTCCCAGGCTCCTATGGCTACACCTTC	CASGFPGSYGYTF
TRBV11-2	TRBJ2-1	NA	16	TRBD2	TGTGCCAGCAGCTCGTATCCGGGACTACCCTACAATGAGCAGTTCTTC	CASSSYPGLPYNEQFF
TRBV2	TRBJ1-1	NA	14	TRBD1	TGTGCCAGCGTTCCGACAGGGGGCTTTGGTGAAGCTTTCTTT	CASVPTGGFGEAFF
TRBV5-1	TRBJ1-4	NA	15	TRBD1	TGCGCCAGCAGGCGGACAGGGGATCGGGATGAAAAACTGTTTTTT	CASRRTGDRDEKLFF
TRBV5-1	TRBJ2-4	NA	14	NA	TGCGCCAGCAGCCCCCGGGCGGTGTCGCACATTCAGTACTTC	CASSPRAVSHIQYF
TRBV28	TRBJ1-1	NA	13	NA	TGTGCCAGCAGTTCAGCAGAGAACACTGAAGCTTTCTTT	CASSSAENTEAFF
TRBV19	TRBJ2-5	NA	15	TRBD2	TGTGCCAGTAGTATTCCTAGCGGGGGTGCGAAGACCCAGTACTTC	CASSIPSGGAKTQYF
TRBV7-3	TRBJ2-7	NA	14	TRBD1	TGTGCCAGCAGCGCAGCAGGGGGCCTAGGGGAGCAGTACTTC	CASSAAGGLGEQYF
TRBV30	TRBJ1-1	NA	11	NA	TGTGCCTGGAGTGATAGGGCAGGAGCTTTCTTT	CAWSDRAGAFF
TRBV7-9	TRBJ1-1	NA	16	NA	TGTGCCAGCAGCTTAGATGGGCGGGTAGGGGACACTGAAGCTTTCTTT	CASSLDGRVGDTEAFF
TRBV12-5	TRBJ2-1	NA	17	NA	TGTGCTAGTGGGCTCTCCGGACGGGGCCCCCCCTACAATGAGCAGTTCTTC	CASGLSGRGPPYNEQFF
TRBV15	TRBJ1-3	NA	14	NA	TGTGCCACCAGCGGGGAGAGCTCTGGAAACACCATATATTTT	CATSGESSGNTIYF